This T cell receptor (beta chain) derives from a study of shared clonotypes between healthy human individuals. Study-level background: CD4 naive and CD4 memory each took three plates per donor, while CD8 naive took two and CD8 memory one.

Findings and caveats of the study: Among non-shared clonotypes, generation probabilities were lower than among those shared by all four donors. Larger richness was generally estimated for naive than memory subsets.

Concerning this clone itself: Its cognate antigen is unknown.

V shed 3 bases, J shed 9 bases, and the junction held 11 bases outside the gene matches. The CDR3 consists of 15 residues. Germline CDR1 is MNHNS and CDR2 is SASEGT. Naive CD8 cells lacked CD45RO, underwent positive selection for CCR7 and left out terminally differentiated effector memory CD45RA+ cells. Assay used: immunoSEQ multiplex PCR; TCRdb lists only in-frame clones, some missing. The sample has under 2,000,000 clones; approximately 95% are singletons. The source of this sequence is a man younger than 35 in good health. The chain uses TRBV6-1 and TRBJ2-1; 7 bases map to TRBD2. Material for sequencing was naive CD8+ T cells sorted from blood. The CDR3, as DNA: TGTGCCAGCAGTGATCTGGCGGGGGTATTTGGTGAGCAGTTCTTC. It is translated as CASSDLAGVFGEQFF.